The T cell receptor (beta chain) under discussion was sequenced for a study of cytomegalovirus exposure and HLA in healthy donors. In the study overall: Unique TCRs from HLA-typed donors, 70 million to 100 million of them, were held in an early data release.

CDR3 length: 11 amino acids. Germline-derived CDR1 and CDR2 are PRHDT and FYEKMQ (reference sequence). V shed 7 bases and J shed 5 bases, with 5 bases lying between them. PCR primers comprised 60 Vbeta and 13 Jbeta primers. Assay: immunoSEQ multiplex PCR; the TCRdb copy retains only in-frame clones and omits some. The table lists approximately 160,000 clones, under 70% of them singletons. The V gene is TRBV13, the J gene TRBJ2-2; D might be TRBD1 (5 bases). The sample was PBMCs. This TCR derives from a middle-aged woman in good health and CMV-seropositive. CDR3 DNA sequence: TGTGCCAGCAAGGGGACCGGGGAGCTGTTTTTT. Protein sequence: CASKGTGELFF.